This TCR beta chain was retrieved from a study of cytomegalovirus exposure and HLA in healthy donors. Overall study results and limits: When analyzed later, a missense DCLRE1C variant was found to be linked to TCR beta V- and J-gene trimming.

The germline V gene has CDR1 SGHVS and CDR2 FNYEAQ. With V trimmed by 4 bases and J by 4 bases, 5 bases remained unmatched. The CDR3 sequence is 15 residues long. PCR involved 60 Vbeta and 13 Jbeta primers. TCRdb's copy holds only in-frame clones and misses some; the assay was immunoSEQ multiplex PCR. The table has roughly 71,000 clones, around 64% seen once. This clone was detected only a few times. What it recognizes is unknown. The TCR was taken from a man aged 40-49 years in good health and CMV-seropositive. The chain couples TRBV7-6 to TRBJ2-1, with TRBD1 matching over 9 bases. The specimen was PBMCs. This chain's CDR3 is CASSSRQGGYNEQFF. As DNA, the CDR3 is TGTGCCAGCAGCTCCAGACAGGGGGGATACAATGAGCAGTTCTTC.